This T cell receptor beta chain is from a study of cytomegalovirus exposure and HLA in healthy donors. As concerns this clone: Its specificity is not known.

V gave up 7 bases and J gave up 4 bases; unmatched junction bases: 9. The CDR3 runs 14 residues. Germline V gene sequence: CDR1 SQVTM, CDR2 ANQGSEA. Study-wide results and caveats: Among TCR beta chains, those listed as cytomegalovirus-associated numbered over 150.

60 Vbeta and 13 Jbeta primers were used in PCR. The data were produced by immunoSEQ multiplex PCR, yet TCRdb's version contains in-frame clones alone and is incomplete. The profile covers around 99,000 clones, with around 77% appearing a single time and around 3% taken by the ten largest. The chain carries TRBV29-1 and TRBJ2-1; 8 positions agree with TRBD2. This receptor was taken from a man in his forties in good health and CMV-seronegative. The sequencing sample was made of PBMCs. CDR3 amino acids: CSAPQRGSYNEQFF. DNA of the CDR3: TGCAGCGCCCCCCAGCGGGGGTCATACAATGAGCAGTTCTTC.